These 21 T cell receptor beta chains originate from one sample sequenced in a study of regulatory T cells in long-lasting Graves disease. Time point here: newly diagnosed GD, antithyroid drugs for less than 3 months. There was RNA extracted from PBMCs, and the TCR library was made from it. iRepertoire HTBI primers and Arm-PCR of CDR3 regions built TCR beta libraries. TCRdb re-analysed the multiplex PCR reads in MiXCR, keeping a single row per CDR3 protein. The sample has about half a million distinct CDR3 sequences; around 13% are singletons. Another study also made use of these data, one on T cells in Graves' hyperthyroidism and ophthalmopathy.

This specimen was peripheral blood mononuclear cells (PBMCs), taken at new diagnosis, from a patient treated with antithyroid drugs. All receptors derive from a woman younger than 45 with Graves disease.

This clonotype was counted at least ten times. The V and J genes are TRBV2 and TRBJ2-3, with D uncertain. The J call may not be correct, given that the DNA end is closer to TRBJ2-5. CDR1 and CDR2 (germline): SNHLY, FYNNEI. CDR3 length equals 13 residues. The CDR3 loop is CASSENYLETQYF. As DNA, the CDR3 is TGTGCCAGCAGTGAAAATTATTTGGAGACCCAGTACTTC.

This clonotype came up many times. The chain uses TRBV13 and TRBJ2-1; D is ambiguous. CDR3 length: 15 amino acids. Germline CDR1 reads PRHDT; CDR2 reads FYEKMQ (reference sequence). V was shortened by 5 bases and J by 3 bases, with 14 bases between the two germline ends. CDR3 loop: CASSAVSVLYNEQFF. DNA of the CDR3: TGTGCCAGCAGCGCAGTCTCAGTGCTCTACAATGAGCAGTTCTTC.

This clonotype appeared many times. This sequence joins TRBV2 and TRBJ2-5; no clear D gene. V was trimmed by 0 bases and J by 1 base, leaving 9 bases between them. Germline lookup yields CDR1 SNHLY and CDR2 FYNNEI. CDR3 length: 15 residues. This CDR3 reads CASSEAAAPQETQYF. The CDR3 DNA reads TGTGCCAGCAGTGAAGCGGCAGCGCCCCAAGAGACCCAGTACTTC.

This clonotype has a handful of counts. An end of the junction does not agree with germline; a read error may underlie this. The rearrangement links TRBV19 to TRBJ1-2; 7 bases are a match to TRBD1. In germline, CDR1 is LNHDA, CDR2 SQIVND (reference sequence). This CDR3 has 13 amino acids. CDR3 protein: CASSIRDSGLRLF. The CDR3 DNA reads TGTGCCAGTAGTATACGGGACAGCGGTTTGCGACTCTTC.

This clonotype was picked up a small number of times. V is TRBV14 and J is TRBJ2-3; D gene uncertain. Trimming shortened V by 1 base and J by 7 bases, and 3 bases separated the two germline ends. The CDR3 has 11 residues. Germline CDR1 SGHDN, CDR2 FVKESK. The DNA for the CDR3 is TGTGCCAGCAGCCAAGTTCATACGCAGTATTTT. This translates into CASSQVHTQYF. The full variable domain, in which reference TRBV14 and TRBJ2-3 provide the parts outside the CDR3, is EAGVTQFPSHSVIEKGQTVTLRCDPISGHDNLYWYRRVMGKEIKFLLHFVKESKQDESGMPNNRFLAERTGGTYSTLKVQPAELEDSGVYFCASSQVHTQYFGPGTRLTVL.

CDR3 residues: CSAKNRGPEMGEQYF. The CDR3 DNA sequence: TGCAGTGCTAAAAACAGGGGCCCAGAGATGGGGGAGCAGTACTTC. The V gene is TRBV20-1, the J gene TRBJ2-7; 7 bases map to TRBD1. The CDR3 consists of 15 residues. Germline V lookup: CDR1 DFQATT, CDR2 SNEGSKA (reference sequence). J was trimmed by 7 bases and V by 4 bases; bases with no gene match: 16.

This clonotype was counted ten times or more. The chain uses TRBV11-2 and TRBJ2-7; D call uncertain. Germline loops: CDR1 SGHAT, CDR2 FQNNGV. The V end was cut by 4 bases, the J end by 0 bases, with 16 bases between. The CDR3 sequence is 16 residues long. Here the CDR3 reads CASSSPRFRLSYEQYF. CDR3 DNA sequence: TGTGCCAGCAGCTCCCCCCGTTTTAGACTCTCCTACGAGCAGTACTTC.

This clonotype was counted ten times or more. The V call is TRBV2, the J call TRBJ2-1; 11 bases line up with TRBD2. Germline V gene lookup returns CDR1 SNHLY and CDR2 FYNNEI. The ends lost 6 bases at V and 7 bases at J; junction bases unmatched: 8. The CDR3 is 15 amino acids. The CDR3 region has the DNA TGTGCCAGCAGCGAACTAGCGGGAGCGGTGAATGAGCAGTTCTTC. Residues: CASSELAGAVNEQFF.

The rearrangement uses TRBV29-1 and TRBJ2-7; 8 bases align to TRBD1. Germline V gene data show CDR1 as SQVTM and CDR2 as ANQGSEA. J was trimmed by 4 bases and V by 5 bases; bases with no gene match: 10. This CDR3 contains 14 residues. CDR3 sequence reads: CSVWTGTGLYEQYF. The CDR3 bases are TGCAGCGTTTGGACCGGGACAGGTTTGTACGAGCAGTACTTC.

The sample holds many counts of this clonotype. This chain links TRBV28 with TRBJ2-4; TRBD2 might be the D (5 bases). The germline V gene has CDR1 MDHEN and CDR2 SYDVKM. The CDR3 covers 15 residues. Trimming took 6 bases from V and 0 from J, leaving 12 bases between them. Written as DNA, the CDR3 is TGTGCCAGCAGCGTTGGAGGTCTAGCCAAAAACATTCAGTACTTC. This sequence encodes CASSVGGLAKNIQYF.

This clonotype was detected ten times or more. The chain joins TRBV12-3 or TRBV12-4 to TRBJ1-5, with a possible D match to TRBD1 (5 bases). The V end lost 6 bases, the J end lost 4 bases, and 13 bases lay between the germline ends. The CDR3 has 14 residues. The CDR3 protein is CASSLGLVNQPQHF. CDR3 coding DNA: TGTGCCAGCAGCTTGGGACTCGTGAATCAGCCCCAGCATTTT.

This clonotype has at least ten counts. The chain joins TRBV28 to TRBJ1-5, with D possibly being TRBD1 (5 bases). V shed 7 bases and J shed 2 bases, with 18 bases lying between them. The germline gives CDR1 MDHEN, CDR2 SYDVKM. The CDR3 has 16 amino acids. The CDR3: CASTSGPGIRNQPQHF. CDR3 sequence (DNA): TGTGCCAGCACCTCAGGACCAGGGATACGCAATCAGCCCCAGCATTTT.

The rearrangement joins TRBV6-5 to TRBJ1-1, with D perhaps matching TRBD1 (6 bases). Germline V gene lookup returns CDR1 MNHEY and CDR2 SVGAGI. This CDR3 spans 13 amino acids. Trimming took 2 bases from V and 4 from J, leaving 8 bases between them. CDR3 nucleotide sequence: TGTGCCAGCAGTTACGGGGGCCTCACTGAAGCTTTCTTT. Protein product: CASSYGGLTEAFF.

This clonotype was counted at least ten times. This chain's CDR3 is CASSSPNPGWEFYEQYF. CDR3 in DNA: TGTGCCAGCAGTTCCCCGAACCCAGGATGGGAGTTTTACGAGCAGTACTTC. The J gene is TRBJ2-7, the V gene TRBV28; D perhaps matches TRBD2 (5 bases). The germline gives CDR1 MDHEN, CDR2 SYDVKM. This CDR3 contains 17 residues. Trimming removed 4 bases from V and 4 bases from J, with 23 bases in between. The full variable domain, in which reference TRBV28 and TRBJ2-7 provide the parts outside the CDR3, is DVKVTQSSRYLVKRTGEKVFLECVQDMDHENMFWYRQDPGLGLRLIYFSYDVKMKEKGDIPEGYSVSREKKERFSLILESASTNQTSMYLCASSSPNPGWEFYEQYFGPGTRLTVT.

This clonotype has at least ten counts. V and J are TRBV20-1 and TRBJ1-1; weak D call: TRBD1 (5 bases). Trimming shortened V by 6 bases and J by 1 base, and 9 bases separated the two germline ends. This CDR3 has 12 amino acids. Looked up from germline, CDR1 is DFQATT and CDR2 is SNEGSKA (reference sequence). The CDR3 region has the DNA TGCAGTGCCTACAGGAGGAACACTGAAGCTTTCTTT. As protein: CSAYRRNTEAFF.

The V gene is TRBV20-1, the J gene TRBJ2-7; 7 bases match TRBD2. J lost 5 bases, V lost 5 bases, and 9 bases had no gene match. Germline V CDR1 and CDR2: DFQATT, SNEGSKA (reference sequence). The CDR3 contains 13 residues. The CDR3 here is CSAGGRVENEQYF. The CDR3 DNA is TGCAGTGCTGGCGGGAGAGTGGAGAACGAGCAGTACTTC.

The table lists this clonotype with many counts. The rearrangement uses TRBV11-2 and TRBJ2-2; D assignment may be TRBD1 or TRBD2 (5 bases each). The length of the CDR3 is 14 residues. Germline loops: CDR1 SGHAT, CDR2 FQNNGV. V lost 8 bases and J lost 2, with 12 bases in between. The DNA of the CDR3 is TGTGCCAGCCCTTCCGGGGCTAACACCGGGGAGCTGTTTTTT. Translated, it gives CASPSGANTGELFF.

This clonotype was seen many times. The rearrangement links TRBV7-6 to TRBJ2-1; 14 bases line up with TRBD2. There are 16 residues in the CDR3. Germline lookup yields CDR1 SGHVS and CDR2 FNYEAQ. With 5 bases clipped from V and 8 bases from J, the junction kept 8 bases outside the gene matches. DNA for the CDR3: TGTGCCAGCAGCGTAGGGACTAGCGGGAGTCGCGATGAGCAGTTCTTC. Translation gives CASSVGTSGSRDEQFF.

Note on this clonotype: A junction boundary mismatches the germline segment, possibly from a read error. This chain joins TRBV28 and TRBJ2-1; 9 bases line up with TRBD2. CDR3 size: 16 residues. CDR1 is MDHEN and CDR2 is SYDVKM in the germline V gene. Here the CDR3 reads CASSPLAGVSYNGQFF. Written as DNA, the CDR3 is TGTGCCAGCAGCCCCTTAGCGGGGGTCTCCTACAATGGGCAGTTCTTC. The complete variable domain, with remaining parts taken from reference TRBV28 and TRBJ2-1, reads DVKVTQSSRYLVKRTGEKVFLECVQDMDHENMFWYRQDPGLGLRLIYFSYDVKMKEKGDIPEGYSVSREKKERFSLILESASTNQTSMYLCASSPLAGVSYNGQFFGPGTRLTVL.

With regard to this clonotype: A far larger clone is a single base away, which makes a read error likely. The chain employs TRBV28 and TRBJ2-1; 7 bases are a match to TRBD1. Germline lookup yields CDR1 MDHEN and CDR2 SYDVKM. V lost 5 bases to trimming and J lost 10 bases; unmatched junction nucleotides: 14. The CDR3 has 15 amino acids. The CDR3 DNA sequence: TGTGCCAGCAGTCAGACAGGGAAGAACCCCTACGAGCAGTTCTTC. Its protein product is CASSQTGKNPYEQFF.

This chain uses TRBV4-3 with TRBJ2-2; D call uncertain. Germline CDR1 reads LGHNA; CDR2 reads YSLEER. V lost 4 bases and J 3 bases, leaving 6 bases between the germline ends. This CDR3 spans 13 amino acids. As DNA, the CDR3 is TGCGCCAGCAGCCCCTTACACACCGGGGAGCTGTTTTTT. It codes for CASSPLHTGELFF.